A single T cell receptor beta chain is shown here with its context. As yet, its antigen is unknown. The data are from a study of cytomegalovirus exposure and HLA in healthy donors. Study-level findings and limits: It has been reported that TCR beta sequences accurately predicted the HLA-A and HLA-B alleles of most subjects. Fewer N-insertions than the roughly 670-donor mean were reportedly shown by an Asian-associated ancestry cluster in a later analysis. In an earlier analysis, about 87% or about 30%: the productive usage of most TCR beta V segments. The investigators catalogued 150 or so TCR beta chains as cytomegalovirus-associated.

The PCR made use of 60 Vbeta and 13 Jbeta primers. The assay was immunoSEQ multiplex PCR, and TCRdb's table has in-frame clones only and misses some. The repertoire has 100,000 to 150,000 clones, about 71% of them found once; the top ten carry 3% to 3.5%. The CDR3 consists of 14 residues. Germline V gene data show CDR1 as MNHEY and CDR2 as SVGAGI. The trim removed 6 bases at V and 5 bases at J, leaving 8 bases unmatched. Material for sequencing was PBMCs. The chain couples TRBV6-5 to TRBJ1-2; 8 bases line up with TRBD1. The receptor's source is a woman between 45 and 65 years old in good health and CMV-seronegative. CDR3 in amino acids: CASSRDRTSYGYTF. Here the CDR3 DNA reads TGTGCCAGCAGCCGGGACAGGACGTCGTATGGCTACACCTTC.